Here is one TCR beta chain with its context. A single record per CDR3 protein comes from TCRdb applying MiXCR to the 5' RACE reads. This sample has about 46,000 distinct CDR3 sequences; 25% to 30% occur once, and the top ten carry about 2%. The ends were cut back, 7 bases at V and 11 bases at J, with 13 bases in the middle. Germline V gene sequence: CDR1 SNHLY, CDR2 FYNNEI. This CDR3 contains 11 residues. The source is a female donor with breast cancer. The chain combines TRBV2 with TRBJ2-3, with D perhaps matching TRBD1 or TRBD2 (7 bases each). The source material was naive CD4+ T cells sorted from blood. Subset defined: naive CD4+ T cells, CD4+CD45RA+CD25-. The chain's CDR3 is CASTRGGQQYF. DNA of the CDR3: TGTGCCAGCACCAGGGGGGGACAGCAGTATTTT.